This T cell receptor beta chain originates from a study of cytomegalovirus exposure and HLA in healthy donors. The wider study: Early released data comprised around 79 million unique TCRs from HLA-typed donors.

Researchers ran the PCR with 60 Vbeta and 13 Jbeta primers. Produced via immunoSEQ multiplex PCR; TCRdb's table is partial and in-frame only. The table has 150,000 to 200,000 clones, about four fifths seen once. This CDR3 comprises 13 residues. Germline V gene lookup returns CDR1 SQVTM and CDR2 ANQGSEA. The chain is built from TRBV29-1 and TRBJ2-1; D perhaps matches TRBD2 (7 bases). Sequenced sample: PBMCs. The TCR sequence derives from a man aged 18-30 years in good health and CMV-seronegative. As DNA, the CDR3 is TGCACACTAGGAGGGGGGGCCTACAATGAGCAGTTCTTC. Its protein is CTLGGGAYNEQFF.